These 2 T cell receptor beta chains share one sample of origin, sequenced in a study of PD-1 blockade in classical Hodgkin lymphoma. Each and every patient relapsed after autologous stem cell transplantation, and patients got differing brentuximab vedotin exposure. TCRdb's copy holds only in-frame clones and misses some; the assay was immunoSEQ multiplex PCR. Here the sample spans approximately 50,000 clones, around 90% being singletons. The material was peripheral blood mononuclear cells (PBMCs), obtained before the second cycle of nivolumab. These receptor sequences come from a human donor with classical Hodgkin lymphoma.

DNA for the CDR3: TGTGCCAGCAGTTACTCGGCACCCGAAAAACTGTTTTTT. Translation: CASSYSAPEKLFF. This chain uses TRBV6-5 with TRBJ1-4; D unresolved. CDR1 and CDR2 from the germline V gene are MNHEY and SVGAGI. Trimming left V 0 bases short and J 8 bases short, with 7 bases between. This CDR3 comprises 13 residues.

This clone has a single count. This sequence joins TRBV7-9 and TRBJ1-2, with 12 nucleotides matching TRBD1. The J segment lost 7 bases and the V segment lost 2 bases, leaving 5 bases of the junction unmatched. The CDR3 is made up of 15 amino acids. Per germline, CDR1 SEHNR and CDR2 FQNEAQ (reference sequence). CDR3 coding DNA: TGTGCCAGCAGCTTATCGGGACAGGGGGCAGGTGGCTACACCTTC. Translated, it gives CASSLSGQGAGGYTF. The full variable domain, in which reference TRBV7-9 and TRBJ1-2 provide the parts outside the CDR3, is DTGVSQNPRHKITKRGQNVTFRCDPISEHNRLYWYRQTLGQGPEFLTYFQNEAQLEKSRLLSDRFSAERPKGSFSTLEIQRTEQGDSAMYLCASSLSGQGAGGYTFGSGTRLTVV.